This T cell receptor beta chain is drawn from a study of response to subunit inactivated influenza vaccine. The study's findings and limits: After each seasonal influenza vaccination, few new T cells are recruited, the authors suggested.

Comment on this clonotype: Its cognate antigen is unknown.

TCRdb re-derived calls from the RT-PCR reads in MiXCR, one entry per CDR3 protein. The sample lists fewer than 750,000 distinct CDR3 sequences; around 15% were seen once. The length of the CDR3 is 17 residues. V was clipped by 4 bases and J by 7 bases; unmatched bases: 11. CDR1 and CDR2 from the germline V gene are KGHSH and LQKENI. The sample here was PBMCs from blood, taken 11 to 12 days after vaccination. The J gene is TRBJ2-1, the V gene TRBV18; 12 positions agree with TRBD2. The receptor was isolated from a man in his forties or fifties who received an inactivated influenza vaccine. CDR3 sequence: CASSQPLRTSGENEQFF. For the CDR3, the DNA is TGTGCCAGCTCACAGCCCCTTCGGACTAGCGGGGAGAATGAGCAGTTCTTC.